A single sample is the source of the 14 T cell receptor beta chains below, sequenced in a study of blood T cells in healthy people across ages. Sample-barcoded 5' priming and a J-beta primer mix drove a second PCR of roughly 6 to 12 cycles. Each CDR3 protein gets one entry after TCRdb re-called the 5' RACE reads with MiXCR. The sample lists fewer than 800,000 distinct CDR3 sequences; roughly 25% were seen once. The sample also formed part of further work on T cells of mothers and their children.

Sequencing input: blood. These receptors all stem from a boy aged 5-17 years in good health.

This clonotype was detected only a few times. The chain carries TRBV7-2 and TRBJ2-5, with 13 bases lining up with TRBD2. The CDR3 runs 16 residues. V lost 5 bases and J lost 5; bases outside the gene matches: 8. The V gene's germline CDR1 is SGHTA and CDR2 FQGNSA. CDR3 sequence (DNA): TGTGCCAGCAGCGCCACTAGCGGGGGGGCTCTGGAGACCCAGTACTTC. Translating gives CASSATSGGALETQYF.

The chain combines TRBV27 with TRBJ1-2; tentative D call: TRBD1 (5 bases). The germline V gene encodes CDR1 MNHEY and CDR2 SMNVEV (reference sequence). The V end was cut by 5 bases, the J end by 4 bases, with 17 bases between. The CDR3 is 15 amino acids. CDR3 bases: TGTGCCAGCAGTCCCCGGGACCTTGAGTCCTATGGCTACACCTTC. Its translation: CASSPRDLESYGYTF.

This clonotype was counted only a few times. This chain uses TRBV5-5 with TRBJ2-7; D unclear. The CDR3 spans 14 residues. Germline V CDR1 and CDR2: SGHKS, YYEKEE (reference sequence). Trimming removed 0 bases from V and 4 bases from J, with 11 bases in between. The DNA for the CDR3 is TGTGCCAGCAGCTTGGACATCTCAAGTTACGAGCAGTACTTC. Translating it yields CASSLDISSYEQYF.

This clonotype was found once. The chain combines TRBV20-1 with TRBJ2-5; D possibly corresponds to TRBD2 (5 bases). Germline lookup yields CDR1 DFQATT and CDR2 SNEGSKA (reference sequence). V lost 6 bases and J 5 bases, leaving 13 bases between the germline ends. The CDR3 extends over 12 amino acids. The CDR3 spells CSAQRGSETQYF. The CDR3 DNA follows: TGCAGTGCCCAGAGAGGGAGCGAGACCCAGTACTTC.

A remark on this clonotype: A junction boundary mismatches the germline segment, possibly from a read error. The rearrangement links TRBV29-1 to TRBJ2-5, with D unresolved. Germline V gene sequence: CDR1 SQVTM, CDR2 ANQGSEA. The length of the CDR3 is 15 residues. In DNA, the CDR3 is TGCAGTGTTGAACGGATAGAGTCCTTCGCCTATGAGCAGTCCTTC. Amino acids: CSVERIESFAYEQSF.

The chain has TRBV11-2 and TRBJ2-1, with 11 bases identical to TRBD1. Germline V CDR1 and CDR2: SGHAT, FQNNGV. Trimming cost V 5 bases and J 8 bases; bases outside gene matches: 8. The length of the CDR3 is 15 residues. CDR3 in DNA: TGTGCCAGCAGCCCGACCGGGACAGGGGGACATGAGCAGTTCTTC. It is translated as CASSPTGTGGHEQFF. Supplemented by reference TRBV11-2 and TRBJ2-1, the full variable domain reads EAGVAQSPRYKIIEKRQSVAFWCNPISGHATLYWYQQILGQGPKLLIQFQNNGVVDDSQLPKDRFSAERLKGVDSTLKIQPAKLEDSAVYLCASSPTGTGGHEQFFGPGTRLTVL.

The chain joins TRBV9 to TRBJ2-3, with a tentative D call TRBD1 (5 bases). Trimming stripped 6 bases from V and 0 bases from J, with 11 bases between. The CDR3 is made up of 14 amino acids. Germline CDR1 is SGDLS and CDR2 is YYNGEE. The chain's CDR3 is CASTPRDSTDTQYF. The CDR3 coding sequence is TGTGCCAGCACACCCAGGGATAGCACAGATACGCAGTATTTT.

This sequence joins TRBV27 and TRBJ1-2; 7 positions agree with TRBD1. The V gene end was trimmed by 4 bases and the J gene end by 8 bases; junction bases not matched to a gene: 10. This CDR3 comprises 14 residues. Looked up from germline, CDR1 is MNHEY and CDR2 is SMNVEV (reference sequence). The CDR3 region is CASSSSPGGVGYTF. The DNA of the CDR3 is TGTGCCAGCAGTTCCTCACCAGGGGGGGTCGGCTACACCTTC.

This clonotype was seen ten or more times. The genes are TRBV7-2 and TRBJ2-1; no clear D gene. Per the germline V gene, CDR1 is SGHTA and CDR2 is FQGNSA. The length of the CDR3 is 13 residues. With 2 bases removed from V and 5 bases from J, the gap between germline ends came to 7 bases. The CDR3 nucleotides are TGTGCCAGCAGCTTAAACCGGGACAATGAGCAGTTCTTC. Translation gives CASSLNRDNEQFF.

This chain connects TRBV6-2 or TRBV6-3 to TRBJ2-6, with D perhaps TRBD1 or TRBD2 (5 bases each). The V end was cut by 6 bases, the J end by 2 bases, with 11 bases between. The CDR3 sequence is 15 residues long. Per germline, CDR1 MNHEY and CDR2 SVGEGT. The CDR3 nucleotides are TGTGCCAGCAGCTCGGTGGGGGCTGGGGCCAACGTCCTGACTTTC. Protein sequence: CASSSVGAGANVLTF.

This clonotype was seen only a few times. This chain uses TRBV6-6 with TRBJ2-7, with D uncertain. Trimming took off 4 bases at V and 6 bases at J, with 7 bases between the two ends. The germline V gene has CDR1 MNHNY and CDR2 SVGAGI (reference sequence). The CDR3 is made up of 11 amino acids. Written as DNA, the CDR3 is TGTGCCAGCAGTTCCATGGCCGAGCAGTACTTC. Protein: CASSSMAEQYF.

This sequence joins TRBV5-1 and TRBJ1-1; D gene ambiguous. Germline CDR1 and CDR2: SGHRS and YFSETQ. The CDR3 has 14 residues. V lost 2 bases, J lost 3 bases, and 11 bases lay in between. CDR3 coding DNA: TGCGCCAGCAGCTTAGACACCACCGACACTGAAGCTTTCTTT. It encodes CASSLDTTDTEAFF. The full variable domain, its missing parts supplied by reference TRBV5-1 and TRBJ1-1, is KAGVTQTPRYLIKTRGQQVTLSCSPISGHRSVSWYQQTPGQGLQFLFEYFSETQRNKGNFPGRFSGRQFSNSRSEMNVSTLELGDSALYLCASSLDTTDTEAFFGQGTRLTVV.

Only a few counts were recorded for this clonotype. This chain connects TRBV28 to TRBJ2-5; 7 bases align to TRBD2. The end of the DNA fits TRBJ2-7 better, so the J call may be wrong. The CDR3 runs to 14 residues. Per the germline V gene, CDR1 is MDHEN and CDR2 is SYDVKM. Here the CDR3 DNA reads TGTGCCAGCAGTTTAAGGGCAGGGAGGGACGAGCAGTACTTC. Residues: CASSLRAGRDEQYF.

CDR3 residues: CSVSRETPWEQYF. DNA for the CDR3: TGCAGTGTTTCGCGGGAGACCCCTTGGGAGCAGTACTTC. The chain couples TRBV20-1 to TRBJ2-7; TRBD2 agrees at 7 bases. The CDR3 runs 13 residues. Germline CDR1 is DFQATT and CDR2 is SNEGSKA (reference sequence). Germline trimming cut 7 bases from V and 7 bases from J; bases unmatched to any gene: 13.